This T cell receptor beta chain was retrieved from a study of cytomegalovirus exposure and HLA in healthy donors. Overall study findings and caveats: Common viral pathogens seemed, in a later analysis, to connect with several of the most significant clusters.

In regard to this clone: No antigen is known for it.

PCR used 60 Vbeta primers and 13 Jbeta primers. The assay was immunoSEQ multiplex PCR, and TCRdb's table has in-frame clones only and misses some. The sample yields about 120,000 clones, around 87% seen once. The sequence was obtained from a man in his forties in good health and CMV-seronegative. What was sequenced was PBMCs.

The CDR3 sequence: CASSGGQGKNIQYF. In nucleotides, the CDR3 is TGTGCCAGCAGTGGAGGACAGGGAAAAAACATTCAGTACTTC. V usage is TRBV6-1 and J usage is TRBJ2-4, with 8 bases fitting TRBD1. V lost 4 bases, J lost 4 bases, and 3 bases stayed unmatched. Germline loops: CDR1 MNHNS, CDR2 SASEGT. The length of the CDR3 is 14 residues.